These 16 T cell receptor beta chains originate from one sample sequenced in a study of OX40 agonist ivuxolimab in advanced cancers. Measured with immunoSEQ multiplex PCR; TCRdb has only the in-frame clones, and not every one. This table has 55,000 to 75,000 clones, roughly 80% appearing once. Specimen: CD4+ or CD8+ T cells sorted from blood, collected in a trial of the OX40 agonist ivuxolimab. All receptors derive from an adult with an advanced solid tumor such as melanoma, head and neck, liver or kidney cancer.

The chain links TRBV10-3 to TRBJ2-1; TRBD2 agrees at 8 bases. CDR3 length equals 15 residues. Germline V CDR1 and CDR2: ENHRY, SYGVKD. The junction had 6 bases not matched to a gene; V was cut back by 3 bases and J by 5 bases. The CDR3 reads CAISDPGTRNNEQFF. The CDR3 DNA is TGTGCCATCAGTGATCCGGGGACTAGGAACAATGAGCAGTTCTTC.

The chain has TRBV4-1 and TRBJ2-5; 9 bases agree with TRBD1. The CDR3 sequence is 15 residues long. V lost 4 bases to trimming and J lost 5 bases; unmatched junction nucleotides: 8. Germline CDR1 MGHRA, CDR2 YSYEKL. The chain's CDR3 is CASSPEGQGRETQYF. CDR3 DNA: TGCGCCAGCAGCCCAGAAGGACAGGGGAGGGAGACCCAGTACTTC.

The chain combines TRBV29-1 with TRBJ1-5, with a weak D call TRBD1 (6 bases). Germline CDR1 SQVTM, CDR2 ANQGSEA. Trimming left V 6 bases short and J 2 bases short, with 17 bases between. The CDR3 consists of 15 residues. CDR3: CSVLVGGLGNQPQHF. CDR3 nucleotides: TGCAGCGTCCTGGTGGGGGGGCTGGGCAATCAGCCCCAGCATTTT.

The chain employs TRBV7-9 and TRBJ2-2; D perhaps matches TRBD2 (6 bases). Trimming cost V 4 bases and J 7 bases, with 16 bases left between them. The germline gives CDR1 SEHNR, CDR2 FQNEAQ (reference sequence). This CDR3 has 15 residues. CDR3 in amino acids: CASSSTILAYGELFF. CDR3 bases: TGTGCCAGCAGCTCCACCATTCTAGCGTACGGGGAGCTGTTTTTT.

The CDR3: CSASQGDYGYTF. The CDR3 nucleotides are TGCAGCGCCTCACAGGGGGACTATGGCTACACCTTC. The chain is built from TRBV29-1 and TRBJ1-2; TRBD1 aligns across 8 bases. J lost 3 bases, V lost 7 bases, and 4 bases had no gene match. Looked up from germline, CDR1 is SQVTM and CDR2 is ANQGSEA. CDR3 length equals 12 residues.

The rearrangement links TRBV10-3 to TRBJ2-7; TRBD2 matches at 8 bases. V was pared by 6 bases and J by 12 bases, with 16 bases of the junction left unmatched. CDR1 ENHRY and CDR2 SYGVKD come from the germline V gene. The CDR3 covers 14 residues. CDR3 DNA: TGTGCCATCAGCGACCCCAACGGACTAGCAGTTCCGTACTTC. It encodes CAISDPNGLAVPYF.

The rearrangement joins TRBV6-6 to TRBJ2-5, with D possibly TRBD2 on 5 matching bases. The J call may not be correct, given that the DNA end is closer to TRBJ2-7. The germline gives CDR1 MNHNY, CDR2 SVGAGI (reference sequence). The CDR3 consists of 13 residues. The CDR3 here is CASKLDPLYEQYF. DNA of the CDR3: TGTGCCAGCAAACTAGACCCACTCTACGAGCAGTACTTC.

This clone came up a few times. The chain has TRBV11-3 and TRBJ2-1; the D is unclear. Trimming took off 4 bases at V and 11 bases at J, with 15 bases between the two ends. CDR1 and CDR2 from the germline V gene are SGHNT and YENEEA. The CDR3 sequence is 13 residues long. CDR3 loop: CASSSGLVGKQFF. The CDR3 nucleotides are TGTGCCAGCAGCTCCGGCCTGGTGGGAAAGCAGTTCTTC.

The chain carries TRBV5-4 and TRBJ1-1; 7 bases agree with TRBD1. The germline gives CDR1 SGHNT, CDR2 YYREEE (reference sequence). CDR3 size: 15 residues. V was pared by 4 bases and J by 0 bases, with 6 bases of the junction left unmatched. In DNA form, the CDR3 reads TGTGCCAGCAGCGACGGGGACAGACTGAACACTGAAGCTTTCTTT. Translation gives CASSDGDRLNTEAFF.

The chain uses TRBV4-1 and TRBJ2-3, with 9 bases fitting TRBD1. The CDR3 is 18 residues long. Germline CDR1 and CDR2: MGHRA and YSYEKL. V was clipped by 4 bases and J by 0 bases; unmatched bases: 11. Written as DNA, the CDR3 is TGCGCCAGCAGCCCCCGAACCGGGACAGGGTCTAGCACAGATACGCAGTATTTT. Translating gives CASSPRTGTGSSTDTQYF.

CDR3 sequence (DNA): TGTGCCAGCAGCATTAGCGGGAGGTCCTACAATGAGCAGTTCTTC. Its protein product is CASSISGRSYNEQFF. This sequence joins TRBV7-8 and TRBJ2-1; 10 bases match TRBD2. There are 15 residues in the CDR3. From germline, CDR1 is SGHVS and CDR2 FQNEAQ. V dropped 5 bases and J dropped 1; count of bases not matched to a gene: 2.

The rearrangement joins TRBV6-6 to TRBJ2-7, with 9 bases lining up with TRBD2. CDR3 size: 14 residues. The V gene end was trimmed by 3 bases and the J gene end by 4 bases; junction bases not matched to a gene: 4. CDR1 and CDR2 from the germline V gene are MNHNY and SVGAGI (reference sequence). The CDR3 region has the DNA TGTGCCAGCAGTTATGTAGCGGGAGTTTACGAGCAGTACTTC. Protein sequence: CASSYVAGVYEQYF.

This clone appeared a few times. This rearrangement joins TRBV12-5 to TRBJ1-5; 10 positions match TRBD1. With 7 bases clipped from V and 1 base from J, the junction kept 16 bases outside the gene matches. This CDR3 has 19 amino acids. Per germline, CDR1 LGHNT and CDR2 FRNRAP. CDR3 amino acids: CASVLGTGTGVISNQPQHF. For the CDR3, the DNA is TGTGCTAGTGTTCTCGGAACCGGGACAGGGGTTATCAGCAATCAGCCCCAGCATTTT. Combining the CDR3 with reference TRBV12-5 and TRBJ1-5 gives the whole variable domain DARVTQTPRHKVTEMGQEVTMRCQPILGHNTVFWYRQTMMQGLELLAYFRNRAPLDDSGMPKDRFSAEMPDATLATLKIQPSEPRDSAVYFCASVLGTGTGVISNQPQHFGDGTRLSIL.

The rearrangement uses TRBV10-3 and TRBJ1-1; D unresolved. Germline V lookup: CDR1 ENHRY, CDR2 SYGVKD. Trimming cost V 2 bases and J 7 bases, with 5 bases left between them. This CDR3 is built from 11 residues. The CDR3 nucleotides read TGTGCCATCAGTGAGGGGTTTGAAGCTTTCTTT. Its protein product is CAISEGFEAFF.

The rearrangement uses TRBV20-1 and TRBJ2-2; D remains ambiguous. This CDR3 has 11 amino acids. Deletions cut 3 bases from V and 4 bases from J, with 3 bases between. Germline CDR1 and CDR2: DFQATT and SNEGSKA (reference sequence). The CDR3 region has the DNA TGCAGTGCTAGTCTCACCGGGGAGCTGTTTTTT. This encodes CSASLTGELFF.

The rearrangement joins TRBV30 to TRBJ2-3, with TRBD1 as a possible D gene (5 bases). This CDR3 spans 13 amino acids. Germline CDR1 and CDR2: GTSNPN and SVGIG (reference sequence). Trimming left V 0 bases short and J 3 bases short, with 7 bases between. As DNA, the CDR3 is TGTGCCTGGAGTGTAACAGGAACAGATACGCAGTATTTT. Encoded protein: CAWSVTGTDTQYF. Full variable domain (rest looked up from reference TRBV30 and TRBJ2-3): SQTIHQWPATLVQPVGSPLSLECTVEGTSNPNLYWYRQAAGRGLQLLFYSVGIGQISSEVPQNLSASRPQDRQFILSSKKLLLSDSGFYLCAWSVTGTDTQYFGPGTRLTVL.